This T cell receptor (beta chain) is drawn from a study of Tregs in tolerant kidney transplant recipients. From germline, CDR1 is GTSNPN and CDR2 SVGIG (reference sequence). The CDR3 has 16 amino acids. Trimming took 0 bases from V and 5 from J; bases not matched to a gene: 9. Study-level results: Some patients' samples used different primers over time, so nucleotide sequences weren't comparable.

The nonmyeloablative bone marrow transplants came from related graft donors, with transient mixed chimerism. Sequenced by immunoSEQ multiplex PCR; TCRdb stores in-frame clones only, minus some. This sample has 81,000 or so clones, with over 75% found just once. This clone is a singleton in its sample. Its cognate antigen is unknown. The chain is built from TRBV30 and TRBJ1-4; 7 bases line up with TRBD1. Sequencing was performed on CD4+ T cells from blood (PBMCs), taken 24 months after the transplant. This receptor was identified in a human patient who received a combined kidney and bone marrow transplant. Some T cells may arise from the graft donor. CDR3 protein: CAWSVGAGQQNEKLFF. DNA for the CDR3: TGTGCCTGGAGTGTAGGCGCGGGACAGCAAAATGAAAAACTGTTTTTT.